This TCR beta chain is from a study of OX40 agonist ivuxolimab in advanced cancers. About the research overall: Ivuxolimab was delivered to patients intravenously every 2 weeks at doses spanning 0.01 to 10 mg/kg. A history of anti-PD-1, anti-PD-L1 or anti-CTLA-4 therapy was acceptable, and approximately 40% had some. Those enrolled were approximately 78% male, with a mean age of about 66 years and ages from about 20 to 90.

Profiled with immunoSEQ multiplex PCR; TCRdb holds only in-frame clones, not every one. Of tens of thousands of clones in the sample, 80% to 90% were seen once. V gave up 4 bases and J gave up 4 bases, with 15 bases separating them. Germline V gene data show CDR1 as SGHRS and CDR2 as YFSETQ. The CDR3 totals 15 residues. The sample was CD4+ or CD8+ T cells sorted from blood, taken in a trial of the OX40 agonist ivuxolimab. The chain uses TRBV5-1 and TRBJ1-3; D unclear. The source is an adult with an advanced solid tumor such as melanoma, head and neck, liver or kidney cancer. As DNA, the CDR3 is TGCGCCAGCAGCCCTCCGGGAGGGTCGGGAAACACCATATATTTT. Protein: CASSPPGGSGNTIYF. Full variable domain (outside the CDR3, taken from reference TRBV5-1 and TRBJ1-3): KAGVTQTPRYLIKTRGQQVTLSCSPISGHRSVSWYQQTPGQGLQFLFEYFSETQRNKGNFPGRFSGRQFSNSRSEMNVSTLELGDSALYLCASSPPGGSGNTIYFGEGSWLTVV.